This T cell receptor beta chain was documented in a study of shared clonotypes between healthy human individuals. Assay: immunoSEQ multiplex PCR; the TCRdb copy retains only in-frame clones and omits some. The table shows about 2.4 million clones, with 90% to 95% occurring only once. The CDR3 consists of 15 residues. Trimming removed 1 base at V and 6 bases at J, with 13 bases between. Germline V gene lookup returns CDR1 MDHEN and CDR2 SYDVKM. The sample comprised naive CD4+ T cells from PBMCs. As to subset: CD45RA+ positively selected. This TCR was sampled from a man aged 18 to 35 in good health. Some clones in this sample may be carry-over from other donors' samples. V is TRBV28 and J is TRBJ2-1; D is possibly TRBD2 (6 bases). CDR3 bases: TGTGCCAGCAGTTTATCTCTAGCGAATACCAATGAGCAGTTCTTC. It encodes CASSLSLANTNEQFF.